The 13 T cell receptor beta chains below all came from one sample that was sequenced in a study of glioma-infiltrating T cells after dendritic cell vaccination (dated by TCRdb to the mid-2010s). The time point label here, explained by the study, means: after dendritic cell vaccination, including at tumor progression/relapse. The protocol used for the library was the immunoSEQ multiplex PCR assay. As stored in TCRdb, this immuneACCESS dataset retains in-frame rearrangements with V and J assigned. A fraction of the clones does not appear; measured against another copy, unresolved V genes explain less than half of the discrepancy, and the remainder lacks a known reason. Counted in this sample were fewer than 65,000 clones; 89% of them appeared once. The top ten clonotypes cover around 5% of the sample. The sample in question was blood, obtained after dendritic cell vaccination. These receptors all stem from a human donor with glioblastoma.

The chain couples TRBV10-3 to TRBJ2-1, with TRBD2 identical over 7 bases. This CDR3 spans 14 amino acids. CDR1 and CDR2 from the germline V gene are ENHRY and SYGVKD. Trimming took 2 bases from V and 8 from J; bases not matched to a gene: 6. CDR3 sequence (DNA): TGTGCCATCAGTGAGGCATCGGGAGGATATGAGCAGTTCTTC. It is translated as CAISEASGGYEQFF.

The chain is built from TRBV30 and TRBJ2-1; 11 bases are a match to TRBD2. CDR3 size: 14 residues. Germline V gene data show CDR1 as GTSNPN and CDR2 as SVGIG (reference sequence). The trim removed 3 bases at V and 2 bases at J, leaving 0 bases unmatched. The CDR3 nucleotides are TGTGCCTGGAGGGGACTAGCGGCCTACAATGAGCAGTTCTTC. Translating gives CAWRGLAAYNEQFF.

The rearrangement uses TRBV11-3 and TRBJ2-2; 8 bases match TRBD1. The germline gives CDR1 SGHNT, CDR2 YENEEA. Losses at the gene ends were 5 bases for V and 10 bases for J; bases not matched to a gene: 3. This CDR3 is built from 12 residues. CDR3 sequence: CASSQQGEELFF. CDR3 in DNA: TGTGCCAGCAGCCAACAGGGGGAGGAGCTGTTTTTT.

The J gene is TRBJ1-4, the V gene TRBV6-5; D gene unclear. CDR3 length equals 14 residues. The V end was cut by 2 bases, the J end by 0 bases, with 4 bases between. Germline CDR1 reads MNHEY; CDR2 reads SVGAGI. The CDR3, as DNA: TGTGCCAGCAGTTACGGAGCAACTAATGAAAAACTGTTTTTT. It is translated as CASSYGATNEKLFF.

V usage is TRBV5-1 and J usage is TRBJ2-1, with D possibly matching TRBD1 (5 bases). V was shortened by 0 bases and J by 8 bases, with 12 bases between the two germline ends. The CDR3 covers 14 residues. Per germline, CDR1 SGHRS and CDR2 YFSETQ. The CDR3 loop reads CASSLAGREDEQFF. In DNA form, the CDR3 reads TGCGCCAGCAGCTTGGCGGGCAGGGAAGATGAGCAGTTCTTC.

For the CDR3, the DNA is TGTGCCAGCAGTCCGGGGACTACCCGTTTAGAGCAGTACTTC. Translating it yields CASSPGTTRLEQYF. This chain uses TRBV27 with TRBJ2-5; 7 bases align to TRBD2. The CDR3 length is 14 residues. The V gene end was trimmed by 5 bases and the J gene end by 11 bases; junction bases not matched to a gene: 14. The germline V gene encodes CDR1 MNHEY and CDR2 SMNVEV (reference sequence).

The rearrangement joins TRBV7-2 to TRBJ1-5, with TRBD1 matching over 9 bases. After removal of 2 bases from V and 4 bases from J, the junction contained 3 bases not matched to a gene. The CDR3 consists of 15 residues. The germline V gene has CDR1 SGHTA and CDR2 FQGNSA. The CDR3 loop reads CASSLFGTGNQPQHF. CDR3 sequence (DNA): TGTGCCAGCAGCTTATTCGGGACAGGGAATCAGCCCCAGCATTTT.

DNA for the CDR3: TGTGCCAGATCCCCTCGTCGGACTGAAGCTTTCTTT. It yields the protein CARSPRRTEAFF. This chain connects TRBV2 to TRBJ1-1; D call uncertain. This CDR3 contains 12 residues. V was pared by 9 bases and J by 5 bases, with 13 bases between. Germline loops: CDR1 SNHLY, CDR2 FYNNEI.

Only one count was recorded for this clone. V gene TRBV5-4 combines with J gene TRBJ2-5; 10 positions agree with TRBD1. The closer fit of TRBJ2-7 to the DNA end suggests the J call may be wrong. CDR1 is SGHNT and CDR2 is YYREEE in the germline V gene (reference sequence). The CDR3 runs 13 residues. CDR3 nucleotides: TGTGCCAGCAGCTGGACAGGGGGCTACGAGCAGTACTTC. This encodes CASSWTGGYEQYF.

The CDR3 nucleotides are TGTGCCAGCAGCCCGCCCAGCGGGGCGAACACCGGGGAGCTGTTTTTT. Translated, it gives CASSPPSGANTGELFF. This sequence joins TRBV7-2 and TRBJ2-2; 7 bases match TRBD2. Trimming took 5 bases from V and 0 from J; bases not matched to a gene: 6. The length of the CDR3 is 16 residues. Germline V gives CDR1 SGHTA, CDR2 FQGNSA. Full variable domain (remainder filled in from reference TRBV7-2 and TRBJ2-2): GAGVSQSPSNKVTEKGKDVELRCDPISGHTALYWYRQSLGQGLEFLIYFQGNSAPDKSGLPSDRFSAERTGGSVSTLTIQRTQQEDSAVYLCASSPPSGANTGELFFGEGSRLTVL.

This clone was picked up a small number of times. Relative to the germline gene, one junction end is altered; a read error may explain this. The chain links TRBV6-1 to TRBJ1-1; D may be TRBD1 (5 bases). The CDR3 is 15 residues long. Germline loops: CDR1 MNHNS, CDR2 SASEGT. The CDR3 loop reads CASNEMAVGHTEAFF. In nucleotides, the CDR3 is TGTGCCAGCAATGAAATGGCGGTGGGGCACACTGAAGCTTTCTTT.

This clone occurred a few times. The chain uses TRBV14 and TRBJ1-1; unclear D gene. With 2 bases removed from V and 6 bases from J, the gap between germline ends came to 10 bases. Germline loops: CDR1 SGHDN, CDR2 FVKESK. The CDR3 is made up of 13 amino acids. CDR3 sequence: CASSQTEMAEAFF. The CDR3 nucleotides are TGTGCCAGCAGCCAAACAGAAATGGCTGAAGCTTTCTTT. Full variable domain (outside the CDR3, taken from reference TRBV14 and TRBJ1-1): EAGVTQFPSHSVIEKGQTVTLRCDPISGHDNLYWYRRVMGKEIKFLLHFVKESKQDESGMPNNRFLAERTGGTYSTLKVQPAELEDSGVYFCASSQTEMAEAFFGQGTRLTVV.

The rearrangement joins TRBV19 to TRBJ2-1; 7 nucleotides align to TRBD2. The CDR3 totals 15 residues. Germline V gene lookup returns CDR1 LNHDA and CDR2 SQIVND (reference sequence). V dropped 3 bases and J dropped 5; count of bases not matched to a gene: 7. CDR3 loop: CASSISASGNNEQFF. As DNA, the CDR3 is TGTGCCAGTAGTATCTCGGCTAGCGGTAACAATGAGCAGTTCTTC.